One and the same sample provided the 11 T cell receptor beta chains below, sequenced in a study of blood T cell repertoires in COVID-19 (TCRdb year 2020). Receptors were amplified or captured by the immunoSEQ multiplex PCR assay. TCRdb obtained this table from immuneACCESS and retained in-frame rearrangements with V and J assigned. These tables miss some clones; where compared with another copy, unresolved V genes account for less than half of the shortfall, and the remainder is unexplained. Here the sample has around 300,000 clones; about nine tenths occur a single time. 2.2% of the sample goes to the ten largest clones. Sequenced input: peripheral blood. All receptors derive from a woman in her thirties with COVID-19, enrolled during active disease.

The V and J genes are TRBV27 and TRBJ1-6, with no clear D. The CDR3 extends over 12 amino acids. V lost 3 bases and J lost 8, with 5 bases in between. Germline assignment: CDR1 MNHEY and CDR2 SMNVEV (reference sequence). The CDR3: CASSFPYSPLHF. The DNA for the CDR3 is TGTGCCAGCAGTTTCCCCTATTCACCCCTCCACTTT.

The chain is built from TRBV5-4 and TRBJ2-1, with a possible D match to TRBD2 (6 bases). The V and J ends lost 3 bases and 9 bases respectively, with 19 bases between them. From germline, CDR1 is SGHNT and CDR2 YYREEE (reference sequence). CDR3 length: 15 amino acids. CDR3 sequence: CASSSGTIPGGEQFF. CDR3 bases: TGTGCCAGCAGCTCCGGGACCATCCCCGGGGGTGAGCAGTTCTTC.

V gene TRBV10-1 combines with J gene TRBJ2-1; 9 nucleotides line up with TRBD2. The CDR3 has 15 residues. CDR1 is WNHNN and CDR2 is SYGVQD in the germline V gene (reference sequence). The ends lost 5 bases at V and 0 bases at J; junction bases unmatched: 2. CDR3 region: CASSLTSGSYNEQFF. The CDR3 DNA sequence: TGCGCCAGCAGTTTGACTAGCGGCTCCTACAATGAGCAGTTCTTC.

The sample holds one count of this clone. This sequence joins TRBV5-1 and TRBJ1-5, with a weak D call TRBD1 (5 bases). Trimming cost V 4 bases and J 3 bases, with 8 bases left between them. CDR1 SGHRS and CDR2 YFSETQ come from the germline V gene. This CDR3 has 13 amino acids. DNA of the CDR3: TGCGCCAGCAGCCAGGACATCAATCAGCCCCAGCATTTT. This translates into CASSQDINQPQHF.

The chain links TRBV6-4 to TRBJ2-1; D might be TRBD1 (6 bases). Germline CDR1 and CDR2: MRHNA and SNTAGT. The CDR3 runs to 13 residues. V lost 4 bases to trimming and J lost 9 bases, with 13 bases between them. The CDR3 reads CASSGGRGGEQFF. In nucleotides, the CDR3 is TGTGCCAGCAGTGGCGGCAGGGGCGGTGAGCAGTTCTTC.

The chain carries TRBV18 and TRBJ1-2; D is uncertain. The V and J ends lost 3 bases and 6 bases respectively, with 20 bases between them. The CDR3 contains 16 residues. Germline V gene data show CDR1 as KGHSH and CDR2 as LQKENI. The CDR3 protein is CASSPEDGIHLHGYTF. CDR3 DNA sequence: TGTGCCAGCTCACCGGAGGACGGAATCCACCTTCATGGCTACACCTTC.

This chain links TRBV9 with TRBJ1-3; 11 bases line up with TRBD1. This CDR3 spans 19 amino acids. CDR1 and CDR2 from the germline V gene are SGDLS and YYNGEE. V lost 3 bases and J lost 2; bases outside the gene matches: 13. The CDR3 DNA follows: TGTGCCAGCAGCGACCCCGGGGACAGGGGGAGCTTGGCTGGAAACACCATATATTTT. Translating gives CASSDPGDRGSLAGNTIYF.

This clone was seen just once. The gene calls are TRBV5-4 and TRBJ1-2; D ambiguous. V was pared by 1 base and J by 6 bases, with 13 bases between. The CDR3 has 14 residues. The germline V gene has CDR1 SGHNT and CDR2 YYREEE (reference sequence). This CDR3 reads CASSLKGSGNGYTF. The DNA of the CDR3 is TGTGCCAGCAGCTTGAAGGGATCGGGGAATGGCTACACCTTC.

The CDR3 protein is CASSVVGIQGDEQYF. DNA for the CDR3: TGTGCCAGCAGCGTAGTTGGGATTCAGGGTGACGAGCAGTACTTC. J is TRBJ2-7 and V is TRBV9, with D maybe TRBD1 (5 bases). CDR3 length: 15 amino acids. The germline V gene has CDR1 SGDLS and CDR2 YYNGEE. Between the trimmed V and J ends, which lost 0 bases and 5 bases, there was a span of 15 bases.

The V and J genes are TRBV30 and TRBJ1-6, with 9 bases aligning to TRBD1. The CDR3 is 15 amino acids. The V gene's germline CDR1 is GTSNPN and CDR2 SVGIG (reference sequence). Trimming removed 6 bases from V and 5 bases from J; junction bases left unmatched: 8. DNA for the CDR3: TGTGCCTGTGCCGGGACAGGGATTGATAATTCACCCCTCCACTTT. Residues: CACAGTGIDNSPLHF.

This chain connects TRBV27 to TRBJ1-2; weak D call: TRBD1 (5 bases). This CDR3 comprises 14 residues. Per the germline V gene, CDR1 is MNHEY and CDR2 is SMNVEV (reference sequence). V shed 2 bases and J shed 2 bases, with 9 bases lying between them. The CDR3 reads CASSLDSTNYGYTF. CDR3 coding DNA: TGTGCCAGCAGTTTAGACAGCACCAACTATGGCTACACCTTC.